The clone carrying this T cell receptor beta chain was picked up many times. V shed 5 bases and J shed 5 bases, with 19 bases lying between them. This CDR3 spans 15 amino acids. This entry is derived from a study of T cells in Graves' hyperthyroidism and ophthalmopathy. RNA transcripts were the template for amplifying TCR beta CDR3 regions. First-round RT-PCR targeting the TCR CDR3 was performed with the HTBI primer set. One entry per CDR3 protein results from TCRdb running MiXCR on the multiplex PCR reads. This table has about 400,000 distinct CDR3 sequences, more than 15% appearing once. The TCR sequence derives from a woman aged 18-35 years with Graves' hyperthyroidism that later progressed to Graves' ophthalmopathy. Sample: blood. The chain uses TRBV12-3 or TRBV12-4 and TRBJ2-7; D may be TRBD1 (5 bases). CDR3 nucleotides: TGTGCCAGCAGTCCGACGACCCGAAAGGGGAACGAGCAGTACTTC. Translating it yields CASSPTTRKGNEQYF.